This T cell receptor (beta chain) emerged from a study of blood T cell repertoires in COVID-19. The wider study: Samples representing acute and convalescent COVID-19 were sourced from the United States, Italy and Spain. The analysed material was cDNA or gDNA that came from T cells, B-cell-depleted T cells, or PBMCs.

V was cut by 8 bases and J by 4 bases, with 21 bases left in between. Germline CDR1 is SGHAT and CDR2 is FQNNGV. This CDR3 is 16 amino acids long. Under the authors' procedure: Quantification of nucleated cells was approximated via reference gene primer amplification. Sequencing used immunoSEQ multiplex PCR; TCRdb keeps in-frame clones, though not all of them. The DNA gave D and trimming, while V, J and clone size come from that table. Among about 250,000 clones listed, 70% to 90% were seen once. The sequenced sample was peripheral blood. This sequence originates from a man younger than 35 with active or convalescent COVID-19. This rearrangement joins TRBV11-2 to TRBJ2-1; TRBD1 is a possible D gene (6 bases). The CDR3 loop is CASFWTARPRYNEQFF. The CDR3 bases are TGTGCCAGCTTCTGGACAGCGAGACCGAGATACAATGAGCAGTTCTTC.